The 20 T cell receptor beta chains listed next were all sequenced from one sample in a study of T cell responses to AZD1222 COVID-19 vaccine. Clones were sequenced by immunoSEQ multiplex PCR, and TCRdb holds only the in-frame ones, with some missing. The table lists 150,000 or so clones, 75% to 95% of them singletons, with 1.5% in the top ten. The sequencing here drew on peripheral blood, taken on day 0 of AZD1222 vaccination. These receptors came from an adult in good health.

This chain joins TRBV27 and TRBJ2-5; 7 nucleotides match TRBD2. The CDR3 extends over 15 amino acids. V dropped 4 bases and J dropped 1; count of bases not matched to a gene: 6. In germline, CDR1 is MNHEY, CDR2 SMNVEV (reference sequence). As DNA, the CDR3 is TGTGCCAGCAGTTCCTGGGGGGGACCCCAAGAGACCCAGTACTTC. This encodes CASSSWGGPQETQYF.

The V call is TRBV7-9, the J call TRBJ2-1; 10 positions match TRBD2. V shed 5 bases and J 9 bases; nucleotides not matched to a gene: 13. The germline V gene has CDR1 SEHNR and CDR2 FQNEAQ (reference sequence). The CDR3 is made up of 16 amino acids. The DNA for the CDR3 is TGTGCCAGCAGCCCCCCCGGAGCGGGGGGGGCACCTGAGCAGTTCTTC. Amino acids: CASSPPGAGGAPEQFF.

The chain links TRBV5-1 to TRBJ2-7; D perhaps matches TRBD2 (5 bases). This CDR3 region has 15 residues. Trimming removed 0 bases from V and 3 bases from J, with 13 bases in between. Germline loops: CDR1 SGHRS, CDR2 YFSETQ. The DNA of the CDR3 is TGCGCCAGCAGCTTGGCGCGACGGGAAAGCTACGAGCAGTACTTC. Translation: CASSLARRESYEQYF.

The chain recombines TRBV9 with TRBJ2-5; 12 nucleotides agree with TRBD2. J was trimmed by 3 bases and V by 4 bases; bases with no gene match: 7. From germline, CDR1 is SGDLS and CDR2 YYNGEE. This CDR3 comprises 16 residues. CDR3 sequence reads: CASSPLAGGSEETQYF. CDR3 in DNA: TGTGCCAGCAGCCCGCTAGCGGGGGGGTCGGAAGAGACCCAGTACTTC.

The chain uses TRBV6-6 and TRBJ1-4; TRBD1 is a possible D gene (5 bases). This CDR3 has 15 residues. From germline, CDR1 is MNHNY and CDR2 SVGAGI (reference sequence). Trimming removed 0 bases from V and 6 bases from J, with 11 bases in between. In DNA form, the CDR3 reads TGTGCCAGCAGTTACTCTTGGGGGGGGGATGAAAAACTGTTTTTT. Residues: CASSYSWGGDEKLFF.

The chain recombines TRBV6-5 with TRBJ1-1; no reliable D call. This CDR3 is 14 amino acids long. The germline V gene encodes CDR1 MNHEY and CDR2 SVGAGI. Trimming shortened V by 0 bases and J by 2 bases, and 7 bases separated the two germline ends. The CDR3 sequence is CASSYSRRNTEAFF. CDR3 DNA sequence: TGTGCCAGCAGTTACTCGAGGAGAAACACTGAAGCTTTCTTT.

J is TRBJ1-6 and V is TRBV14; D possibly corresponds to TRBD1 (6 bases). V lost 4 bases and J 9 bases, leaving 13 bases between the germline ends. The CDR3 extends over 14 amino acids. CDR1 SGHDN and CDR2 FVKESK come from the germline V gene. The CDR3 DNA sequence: TGTGCCAGCAGCCTAAGGACAGTCGGTTCACCCCTCCACTTT. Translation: CASSLRTVGSPLHF.

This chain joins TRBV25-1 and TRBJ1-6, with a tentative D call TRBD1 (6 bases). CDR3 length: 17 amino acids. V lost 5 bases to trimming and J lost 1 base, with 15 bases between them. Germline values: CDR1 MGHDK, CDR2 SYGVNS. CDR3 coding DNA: TGTGCCAGCAGTTCCCTAGGGGGTCGTTCCTATAATTCACCCCTCCACTTT. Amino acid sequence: CASSSLGGRSYNSPLHF.

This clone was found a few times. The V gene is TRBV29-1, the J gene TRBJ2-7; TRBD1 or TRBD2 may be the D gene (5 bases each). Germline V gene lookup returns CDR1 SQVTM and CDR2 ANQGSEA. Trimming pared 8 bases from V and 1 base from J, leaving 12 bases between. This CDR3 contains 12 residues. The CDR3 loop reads CSHFGGSYEQYF. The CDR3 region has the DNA TGCAGCCACTTTGGGGGATCCTACGAGCAGTACTTC.

CDR3 in DNA: TGTGCCAGCAGTTTGTCGGTGGGCAATCAGCCCCAGCATTTT. Protein: CASSLSVGNQPQHF. This chain links TRBV28 with TRBJ1-5; the D is unclear. The V and J ends lost 3 bases and 2 bases respectively, with 8 bases between them. The CDR3 spans 14 residues. In germline, CDR1 is MDHEN, CDR2 SYDVKM.

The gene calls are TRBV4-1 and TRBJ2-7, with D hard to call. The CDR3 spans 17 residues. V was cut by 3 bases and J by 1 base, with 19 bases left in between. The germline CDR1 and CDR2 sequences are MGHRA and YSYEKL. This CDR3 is CASSQYPRGPRSYEQYF. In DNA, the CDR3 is TGCGCCAGCAGCCAGTACCCTCGAGGACCTCGTTCCTACGAGCAGTACTTC.

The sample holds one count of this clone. CDR3 sequence reads: CASSPGTDTQYF. The DNA for the CDR3 is TGTGCCAGCTCACCGGGCACAGATACGCAGTATTTT. V is TRBV18 and J is TRBJ2-3; D uncertain. Trimming took off 3 bases at V and 1 base at J, with 2 bases between the two ends. Germline values: CDR1 KGHSH, CDR2 LQKENI. CDR3 length equals 12 residues.

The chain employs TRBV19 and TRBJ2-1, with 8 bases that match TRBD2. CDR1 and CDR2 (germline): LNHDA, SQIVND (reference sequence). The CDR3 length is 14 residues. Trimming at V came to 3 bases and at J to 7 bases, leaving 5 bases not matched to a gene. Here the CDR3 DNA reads TGTGCCAGTAGTATTGAAGCGGGGGTTAATGAGCAGTTCTTC. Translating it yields CASSIEAGVNEQFF. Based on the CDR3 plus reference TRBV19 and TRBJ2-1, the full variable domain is DGGITQSPKYLFRKEGQNVTLSCEQNLNHDAMYWYRQDPGQGLRLIYYSQIVNDFQKGDIAEGYSVSREKKESFPLTVTSAQKNPTAFYLCASSIEAGVNEQFFGPGTRLTVL.

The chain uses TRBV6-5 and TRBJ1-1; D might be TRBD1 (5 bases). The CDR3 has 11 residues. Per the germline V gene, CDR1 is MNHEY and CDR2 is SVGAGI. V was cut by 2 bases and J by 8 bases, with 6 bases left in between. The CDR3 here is CASSYEGEAFF. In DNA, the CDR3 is TGTGCCAGCAGTTACGAGGGGGAAGCTTTCTTT.

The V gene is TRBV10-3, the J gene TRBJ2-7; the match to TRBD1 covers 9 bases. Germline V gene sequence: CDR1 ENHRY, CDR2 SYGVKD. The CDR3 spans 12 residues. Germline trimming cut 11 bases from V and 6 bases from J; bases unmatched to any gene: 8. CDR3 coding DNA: TGTGCCGTAGGACAGGGGAAACGCGAGCAGTACTTC. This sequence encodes CAVGQGKREQYF.

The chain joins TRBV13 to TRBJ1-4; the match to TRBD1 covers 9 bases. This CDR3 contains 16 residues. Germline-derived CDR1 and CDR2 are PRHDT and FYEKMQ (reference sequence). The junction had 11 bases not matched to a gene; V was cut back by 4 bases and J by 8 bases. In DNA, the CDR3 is TGTGCCAGCAGCTCTTACACGCGGACAGGGGACGAAAAACTGTTTTTT. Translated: CASSSYTRTGDEKLFF.

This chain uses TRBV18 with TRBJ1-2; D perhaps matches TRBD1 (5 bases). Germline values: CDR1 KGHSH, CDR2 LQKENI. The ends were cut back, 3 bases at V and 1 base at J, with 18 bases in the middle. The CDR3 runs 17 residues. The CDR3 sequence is CASSPVSGAGFNYGYTF. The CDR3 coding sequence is TGTGCCAGCTCACCGGTGTCTGGGGCAGGATTTAACTATGGCTACACCTTC. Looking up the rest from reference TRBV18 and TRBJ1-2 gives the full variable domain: NAGVMQNPRHLVRRRGQEARLRCSPMKGHSHVYWYRQLPEEGLKFMVYLQKENIIDESGMPKERFSAEFPKEGPSILRIQQVVRGDSAAYFCASSPVSGAGFNYGYTFGSGTRLTVV.

The CDR3 sequence: CASSLGAGSGSQHF. CDR3 nucleotide sequence: TGTGCCAGCAGCTTAGGGGCAGGGAGTGGATCCCAGCATTTT. J is TRBJ1-5 and V is TRBV11-2; TRBD1 might be the D (5 bases). Germline CDR1 and CDR2: SGHAT and FQNNGV. The CDR3 runs to 14 residues. V lost 1 base, J lost 11 bases, and 15 bases lay in between. Full variable domain (rest looked up from reference TRBV11-2 and TRBJ1-5): EAGVAQSPRYKIIEKRQSVAFWCNPISGHATLYWYQQILGQGPKLLIQFQNNGVVDDSQLPKDRFSAERLKGVDSTLKIQPAKLEDSAVYLCASSLGAGSGSQHFGDGTRLSIL.

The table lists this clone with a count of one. The CDR3 protein is CASRDTTGVTGNQPQHF. CDR3 sequence (DNA): TGTGCCAGTAGGGACACGACAGGGGTTACTGGCAATCAGCCCCAGCATTTT. The V gene is TRBV19, the J gene TRBJ1-5; TRBD1 agrees at 8 bases. CDR1 is LNHDA and CDR2 is SQIVND in the germline V gene (reference sequence). This CDR3 comprises 17 residues. Trimming at V came to 6 bases and at J to 2 bases, leaving 12 bases not matched to a gene. Full variable domain (outside the CDR3, taken from reference TRBV19 and TRBJ1-5): DGGITQSPKYLFRKEGQNVTLSCEQNLNHDAMYWYRQDPGQGLRLIYYSQIVNDFQKGDIAEGYSVSREKKESFPLTVTSAQKNPTAFYLCASRDTTGVTGNQPQHFGDGTRLSIL.

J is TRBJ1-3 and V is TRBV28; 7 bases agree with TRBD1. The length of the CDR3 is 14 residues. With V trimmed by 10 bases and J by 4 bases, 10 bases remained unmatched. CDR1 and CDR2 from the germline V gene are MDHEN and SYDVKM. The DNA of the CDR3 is TGTGCCACCGAGAGTCCAGGGGGAGGAAACACCATATATTTT. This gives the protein CATESPGGGNTIYF.